This TCR beta chain derives from a study of T cell changes during pregnancy in multiple sclerosis. The CDR3 loop spans 15 amino acids. Germline CDR1 reads SEHNR; CDR2 reads FQNEAQ (reference sequence). The V end was cut by 5 bases, the J end by 3 bases, with 16 bases between. Only in-frame clones appear in the TCRdb table, and some are missing; sequencing was by immunoSEQ multiplex PCR. The table includes roughly 70,000 clones, approximately 94% detected once. The chain has TRBV7-9 and TRBJ1-1; D is unresolved. The material was peripheral blood, obtained in the third trimester of pregnancy. The receptor comes from a female donor with multiple sclerosis, enrolled in a pregnancy study. CDR3 bases: TGTGCCAGCAGCGATTGGGCCGGGGAGGACACTGAAGCTTTCTTT. It translates to CASSDWAGEDTEAFF.